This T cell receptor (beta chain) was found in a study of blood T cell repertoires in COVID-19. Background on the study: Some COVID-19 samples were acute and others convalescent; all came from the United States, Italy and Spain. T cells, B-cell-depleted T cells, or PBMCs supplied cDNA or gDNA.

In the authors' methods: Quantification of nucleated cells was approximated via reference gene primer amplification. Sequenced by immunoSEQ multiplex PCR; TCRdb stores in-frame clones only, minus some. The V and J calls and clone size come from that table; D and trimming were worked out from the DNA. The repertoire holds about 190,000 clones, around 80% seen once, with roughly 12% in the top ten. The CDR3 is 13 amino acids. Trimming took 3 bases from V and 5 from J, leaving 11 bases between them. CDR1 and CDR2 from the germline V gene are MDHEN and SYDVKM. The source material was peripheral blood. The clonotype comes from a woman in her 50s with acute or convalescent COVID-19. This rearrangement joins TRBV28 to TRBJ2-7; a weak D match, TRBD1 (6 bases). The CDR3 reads CASSFNNRDEQYF. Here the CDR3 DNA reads TGTGCCAGCAGTTTTAACAACAGGGACGAGCAGTACTTC.